The 26 T cell receptor beta chains reported below all come from one sample, sequenced in a study of T cell responses to AZD1222 COVID-19 vaccine. Generated by immunoSEQ multiplex PCR, the TCRdb table keeps only in-frame clones and is missing some. This sample has about 180,000 clones, with 88% found just once. The sample in question was peripheral blood, obtained 28 days after the second AZD1222 dose. The receptors were sampled from an adult who received the AZD1222 COVID-19 vaccine.

The gene calls are TRBV28 and TRBJ2-7; tentatively, D is TRBD2 (5 bases). The CDR3 extends over 14 amino acids. Germline CDR1 reads MDHEN; CDR2 reads SYDVKM. V was pared by 1 base and J by 1 base, with 8 bases between. For the CDR3, the DNA is TGTGCCAGCAGTTTATCCCGGGGTTCCTACGAGCAGTACTTC. Amino acids: CASSLSRGSYEQYF. Using reference TRBV28 and TRBJ2-7 for the parts outside the CDR3, the full variable domain is DVKVTQSSRYLVKRTGEKVFLECVQDMDHENMFWYRQDPGLGLRLIYFSYDVKMKEKGDIPEGYSVSREKKERFSLILESASTNQTSMYLCASSLSRGSYEQYFGPGTRLTVT.

This clone was detected only a few times. The V call is TRBV30, the J call TRBJ1-2; D perhaps matches TRBD1 (6 bases). Trimming took off 2 bases at V and 2 bases at J, with 18 bases between the two ends. The CDR3 totals 16 residues. Germline loops: CDR1 GTSNPN, CDR2 SVGIG (reference sequence). CDR3: CAWSSRATGNNYGYTF. The CDR3 DNA sequence: TGTGCCTGGAGTTCGCGGGCGACAGGAAACAACTATGGCTACACCTTC.

V is TRBV28 and J is TRBJ2-1; TRBD1 matches 7 bases. The CDR3 covers 14 residues. V lost 3 bases, J lost 4 bases, and 3 bases stayed unmatched. Germline CDR1 and CDR2: MDHEN and SYDVKM. The CDR3 here is CASSLGQLYNEQFF. The CDR3 DNA is TGTGCCAGCAGTTTGGGACAGCTATACAATGAGCAGTTCTTC.

The V call is TRBV3-1 (or the pseudogene TRBV3-2), the J call TRBJ2-1; 9 bases are a match to TRBD2. The CDR3 sequence is 15 residues long. The germline gives CDR1 LGHDT, CDR2 YNNKEL (reference sequence). With 3 bases clipped from V and 10 bases from J, the junction kept 10 bases outside the gene matches. The CDR3 DNA is TGTGCCAGCAGCCAGAGGCGGGGGGGTCAAGAGGAGCAGTTCTTC. Translation: CASSQRRGGQEEQFF.

The chain recombines TRBV19 with TRBJ1-5; no clear D. CDR1 and CDR2 (germline): LNHDA, SQIVND (reference sequence). The CDR3 runs 16 residues. Trimming pared 2 bases from V and 4 bases from J, leaving 15 bases between. Written as DNA, the CDR3 is TGTGCCAGTAGTATACTCGGTCATCTCTCGAATCAGCCCCAGCATTTT. Its translation: CASSILGHLSNQPQHF.

Of note for this clone: Other DNA sequences in this sample translate to the same CDR3. The chain couples TRBV7-9 to TRBJ2-7, with D uncertain. There are 12 residues in the CDR3. Looked up from germline, CDR1 is SEHNR and CDR2 is FQNEAQ (reference sequence). Trimming took 1 base from V and 4 from J, leaving 5 bases between them. Written as DNA, the CDR3 is TGTGCCAGCAGCTTAGGGGTATACGAGCAGTACTTC. It encodes CASSLGVYEQYF.

CDR3 coding DNA: TGTGCCAGCAGTCTACCGACAGGGAAGACAGATACGCAGTATTTT. Its translation: CASSLPTGKTDTQYF. The chain couples TRBV5-4 to TRBJ2-3; 7 bases line up with TRBD1. Germline lookup yields CDR1 SGHNT and CDR2 YYREEE (reference sequence). Trimming at V came to 5 bases and at J to 3 bases, leaving 9 bases not matched to a gene. This CDR3 is 15 amino acids long. Using reference TRBV5-4 and TRBJ2-3 for the parts outside the CDR3, the full variable domain is ETGVTQSPTHLIKTRGQQVTLRCSSQSGHNTVSWYQQALGQGPQFIFQYYREEENGRGNFPPRFSGLQFPNYSSELNVNALELDDSALYLCASSLPTGKTDTQYFGPGTRLTVL.

This CDR3 is CASSQVPNTGELFF. DNA for the CDR3: TGCGCCAGCAGCCAAGTCCCGAACACCGGGGAGCTGTTTTTT. J is TRBJ2-2 and V is TRBV4-3, with unresolved D. The V gene lost 1 base and the J gene lost 0 bases, with 3 bases spanning the gap. This CDR3 is 14 amino acids long. From germline, CDR1 is LGHNA and CDR2 YSLEER.

J is TRBJ2-3 and V is TRBV9; D might be TRBD2 (6 bases). The CDR3 totals 14 residues. The V end lost 0 bases, the J end lost 2 bases, and 7 bases lay between the germline ends. CDR1 and CDR2 (germline): SGDLS, YYNGEE. The CDR3 DNA reads as TGTGCCAGCAGCGTAGTACTAGCCACAGATACGCAGTATTTT. Amino acids: CASSVVLATDTQYF.

This rearrangement joins TRBV5-1 to TRBJ1-4; D unresolved. CDR1 and CDR2 from the germline V gene are SGHRS and YFSETQ. The V and J ends lost 2 bases and 3 bases respectively, with 8 bases between them. The CDR3 is 14 amino acids. CDR3 nucleotide sequence: TGCGCCAGCAGCTTAGGGAGGCCTAATGAAAAACTGTTTTTT. Its translation is CASSLGRPNEKLFF.

The chain has TRBV6-1 and TRBJ1-1; 7 bases line up with TRBD1. J gave up 0 bases and V 2 bases, and 9 bases lay outside the gene matches. Germline V gene data show CDR1 as MNHNS and CDR2 as SASEGT. The CDR3 sequence is 17 residues long. The CDR3 DNA reads TGTGCCAGCAGTGAAAGGTTGGGGACAGCCATGAACACTGAAGCTTTCTTT. The encoded protein is CASSERLGTAMNTEAFF.

V usage is TRBV10-3 and J usage is TRBJ2-1; a weak D match, TRBD1 (6 bases). V was shortened by 5 bases and J by 2 bases, with 10 bases between the two germline ends. CDR3 length: 14 amino acids. CDR1 and CDR2 from the germline V gene are ENHRY and SYGVKD. The CDR3 region is CAISPGAAYNEQFF. The DNA for the CDR3 is TGTGCCATCAGTCCAGGGGCGGCCTACAATGAGCAGTTCTTC.

The J gene is TRBJ2-2, the V gene TRBV24-1; D might be TRBD2 (6 bases). CDR1 is KGHDR, CDR2 SFDVKD, per germline. The V end was cut by 3 bases, the J end by 2 bases, with 12 bases between. This CDR3 comprises 16 residues. CDR3 protein: CATSDGGTGNTGELFF. CDR3 DNA sequence: TGTGCCACCAGTGATGGCGGGACGGGTAACACCGGGGAGCTGTTTTTT.

The chain employs TRBV7-2 and TRBJ1-5; TRBD1 aligns across 7 bases. This CDR3 has 18 amino acids. J was trimmed by 6 bases and V by 1 base; bases with no gene match: 15. In germline, CDR1 is SGHTA, CDR2 FQGNSA. CDR3 sequence: CASSLDFPGPGGGQPQHF. The CDR3 DNA follows: TGTGCCAGCAGCTTAGACTTCCCGGGCCCAGGGGGAGGTCAGCCCCAGCATTTT.

This chain joins TRBV20-1 and TRBJ1-4; D is unclear. Per germline, CDR1 DFQATT and CDR2 SNEGSKA (reference sequence). V dropped 7 bases and J dropped 11 bases, with 11 bases sitting between them. The CDR3 length is 10 residues. The CDR3 loop is CSDFRWKLFF. The CDR3 DNA is TGCAGTGATTTTCGGTGGAAACTGTTTTTT.

The CDR3 here is CASSPSSTEYNSPLHF. The CDR3 bases are TGTGCCAGCTCACCAAGTTCCACAGAGTATAATTCACCCCTCCACTTT. The chain is built from TRBV18 and TRBJ1-6; D ambiguous. V was cut by 2 bases and J by 4 bases, with 12 bases left in between. Germline CDR1 and CDR2: KGHSH and LQKENI. There are 16 residues in the CDR3.

The V call is TRBV3-1 (or the pseudogene TRBV3-2), the J call TRBJ2-1, with D maybe TRBD1 (5 bases). The length of the CDR3 is 15 residues. Germline CDR1 and CDR2: LGHDT and YNNKEL (reference sequence). Deletions cut 0 bases from V and 4 bases from J, with 10 bases between. The CDR3 here is CASSQEPRQYNEQFF. The CDR3, as DNA: TGTGCCAGCAGCCAAGAACCAAGACAGTACAATGAGCAGTTCTTC.

The chain uses TRBV28 and TRBJ1-6; no definite D call. CDR3 size: 11 residues. Germline V CDR1 and CDR2: MDHEN, SYDVKM. Trimming stripped 5 bases from V and 13 bases from J, with 9 bases between. The DNA of the CDR3 is TGTGCCAGCAGTAGGTCTTTCCCCCTCCACTTT. It translates to CASSRSFPLHF.

The rearrangement links TRBV11-2 to TRBJ1-2; D is uncertain. Trimming pared 3 bases from V and 7 bases from J, leaving 9 bases between. Germline V gene lookup returns CDR1 SGHAT and CDR2 FQNNGV. This CDR3 comprises 12 residues. This chain's CDR3 is CASSLEGVGYTF. The DNA of the CDR3 is TGTGCCAGCAGCTTGGAGGGCGTTGGCTACACCTTC.

The gene calls are TRBV5-1 and TRBJ2-1; 12 bases map to TRBD2. The V gene end was trimmed by 5 bases and the J gene end by 3 bases; junction bases not matched to a gene: 0. Looked up from germline, CDR1 is SGHRS and CDR2 is YFSETQ. The CDR3 has 14 amino acids. Written as DNA, the CDR3 is TGCGCCAGCAGACTAGCGGGGGGCTACAATGAGCAGTTCTTC. Protein: CASRLAGGYNEQFF.

The chain joins TRBV30 to TRBJ2-1; D possibly corresponds to TRBD1 (6 bases). Germline CDR1 and CDR2: GTSNPN and SVGIG (reference sequence). This CDR3 contains 15 residues. The germline V and J ends were trimmed by 7 bases and 0 bases, with 16 bases remaining between them. CDR3: CAFSRTVSSYNEQFF. As DNA, the CDR3 is TGTGCCTTTTCCCGGACAGTCAGCTCCTACAATGAGCAGTTCTTC.

CDR3 amino acids: CASSSATGVSTGELFF. The CDR3 nucleotides are TGTGCCAGCAGCTCCGCGACAGGGGTTAGCACCGGGGAGCTGTTTTTT. The chain employs TRBV9 and TRBJ2-2, with TRBD1 matching 8 bases. Per germline, CDR1 SGDLS and CDR2 YYNGEE. Unmatched junction bases numbered 9, after V lost 4 bases and J lost 4 bases. The CDR3 sequence is 16 residues long.

This clone has just one count. The gene calls are TRBV27 and TRBJ2-7; TRBD2 agrees at 10 bases. This CDR3 region has 14 residues. Trimming removed 7 bases from V and 0 bases from J; junction bases left unmatched: 3. Germline loops: CDR1 MNHEY, CDR2 SMNVEV (reference sequence). CDR3 DNA: TGTGCCAGCAAGGTAGCGGGGGGCTCCTACGAGCAGTACTTC. Amino acid sequence: CASKVAGGSYEQYF.

The J gene is TRBJ1-6, the V gene TRBV5-1, with 7 bases that match TRBD1. The V and J ends lost 4 bases and 7 bases, in that order; junction bases with no gene match: 8. The CDR3 totals 15 residues. The germline gives CDR1 SGHRS, CDR2 YFSETQ. The CDR3 is CASSARQGQNSPLHF. In DNA form, the CDR3 reads TGCGCCAGCAGCGCCAGACAGGGCCAGAATTCACCCCTCCACTTT.

Worth noting for this clone: A junction end diverges from the germline sequence, so it may reflect a read error. This chain uses TRBV7-7 with TRBJ2-2; D is ambiguous. The germline CDR1 and CDR2 sequences are SSHAT and FNYEAQ (reference sequence). The CDR3 is 13 residues long. CDR3 residues: CASSPSGTGELFF. DNA for the CDR3: TGTGCTAGCAGCCCCTCAGGTACCGGGGAGCTGTTTTTT.

Details on this clone: The sample holds other DNA sequences that translate to the same CDR3. The chain carries TRBV29-1 and TRBJ1-4; no clear D gene. The CDR3 runs 13 residues. Between the trimmed V and J ends, which lost 6 bases and 3 bases, there was a span of 11 bases. The germline CDR1 and CDR2 sequences are SQVTM and ANQGSEA. Written as DNA, the CDR3 is TGCAGCGTCGCTGGGCGGGCTAATGAAAAACTGTTTTTT. Translated: CSVAGRANEKLFF.